Listed here is a single TCR beta chain. The entry originates in a study of blood T cell repertoires in COVID-19. Study context: Some COVID-19 samples were acute and others convalescent; all came from the United States, Italy and Spain. Nucleic acid was either cDNA or gDNA, and it came from T cells, B-cell-depleted T cells, or PBMCs.

The germline V and J ends were trimmed by 6 bases and 7 bases, with 16 bases remaining between them. Germline values: CDR1 LNHNV, CDR2 YYDKDF (reference sequence). The CDR3 is 15 amino acids. Original processing notes: Reference gene primer amplification gave estimated nucleated cell counts. Repertoires were generated with immunoSEQ multiplex PCR, while TCRdb's copy carries only in-frame clones and drops some. The V and J calls and clone size were taken over from that table, and D and trimming were inferred from the DNA. Among some 290,000 clones listed, approximately 90% were seen once. The genes are TRBV15 and TRBJ1-6; no reliable D call. The clonotype was recovered from a woman between 50 and 59 years old who had recovered from COVID-19. Sequenced: peripheral blood. CDR3 nucleotides: TGTGCCACCAGTCCTCCCACCATTCGGAATTCACCCCTCCACTTT. It translates to CATSPPTIRNSPLHF.